A selection of T cell receptor beta chains follows, all from one sample in a study of T cells in Graves' hyperthyroidism and ophthalmopathy. A single record per CDR3 protein comes from TCRdb applying MiXCR to the multiplex PCR reads. Of about 690,000 distinct CDR3 sequences in the sample, around a sixth were seen once. The material sequenced was blood. The receptors shown here come from a man between 50 and 59 years old with Graves' hyperthyroidism. Each CDR3 is given with its conserved first and last residue. Each record gives: V gene, clone size, J gene, D gene, CDR3 protein, CDR3 DNA. A D gene is named only where the DNA matches it firmly. Clone size, where shown, is once, few, many, or a class for clones that have expanded.

TRBV9,.,TRBJ2-1,TRBD2,CASSGGLAGFYNEQFF,TGTGCCAGCAGCGGCGGACTAGCGGGGTTCTACAATGAGCAGTTCTTC
TRBV19,few,TRBJ1-5,.,CASSWAGQQNQPQHF,TGTGCCAGTAGCTGGGCAGGACAGCAGAATCAGCCCCAGCATTTT
TRBV28,many,TRBJ2-2,.,CASTLGLLGELFF,TGTGCCAGCACACTGGGACTTCTCGGGGAGCTGTTTTTT
TRBV19,.,TRBJ2-1,TRBD2,CASSIVASGNSYNEQFF,TGTGCCAGTAGTATAGTAGCCAGCGGGAACTCCTACAATGAGCAGTTCTTC
TRBV6-2/TRBV6-3,.,TRBJ2-1,.,CASSSGLSEQFF,TGTGCCAGCAGCTCCGGACTATCTGAGCAGTTCTTC
TRBV18,.,TRBJ1-5,.,CASSPYQGYGPGPQHF,TGTGCCAGCTCACCATACCAAGGGTACGGGCCGGGGCCCCAGCATTTT
TRBV2,many,TRBJ2-2,.,CASSDAGVNTGELFF,TGTGCCAGCAGTGATGCAGGGGTGAACACCGGGGAGCTGTTTTTT
TRBV6-1,few,TRBJ2-5,.,CASSRRLGEQETQYF,TGTGCCAGCAGCCGCCGCCTAGGAGAGCAAGAGACCCAGTACTTC
TRBV27,many,TRBJ1-5,.,CASRTSDQPQHF,TGTGCCAGCAGGACTTCGGATCAGCCCCAGCATTTT
TRBV6-1,few,TRBJ1-1,.,CASSRPGLSTEAFF,TGTGCCAGCAGTCGGCCTGGGTTGAGCACTGAAGCTTTCTTT
TRBV28,many,TRBJ2-7,.,CASSALGDDNYEQYF,TGTGCCAGCAGCGCGCTTGGGGACGATAACTACGAGCAGTACTTC
TRBV2,few,TRBJ2-6,TRBD1,CASRWDSSGANVLTF,TGTGCCAGCAGATGGGACAGCTCTGGGGCCAACGTCCTGACTTTC
TRBV7-6,few,TRBJ1-1,.,CASSYRVGAEAFF,TGTGCCAGCAGCTACAGGGTAGGAGCTGAAGCTTTCTTT
TRBV28,many,TRBJ2-3,.,CASSLGPRRVGLPYTQYF,TGTGCCAGCAGTTTAGGTCCTAGACGGGTGGGCCTCCCCTATACGCAGTATTTT
TRBV4-3,.,TRBJ1-1,.,CASSRLSTGKTEAFF,TGCGCCAGCAGCCGCCTTTCCACGGGAAAAACTGAAGCTTTCTTT
TRBV3-1,.,TRBJ1-6,.,CASSQERWGRAGNNSPLHF,TGTGCCAGCAGCCAAGAACGTTGGGGAAGGGCAGGGAATAATTCACCCCTCCACTTT
TRBV6-1,many,TRBJ1-5,.,CASGLQGGDNQPQHF,TGTGCCAGCGGCTTACAGGGAGGGGACAATCAGCCCCAGCATTTT
TRBV29-1,few,TRBJ2-2,TRBD2,CSVRTSGGELFF,TGCAGCGTTAGGACTAGCGGGGGGGAGCTGTTTTTT
TRBV19,many,TRBJ1-5,.,CASTPPGGYDQPQHF,TGTGCCAGTACTCCACCGGGGGGCTATGATCAGCCCCAGCATTTT
TRBV5-6,few,TRBJ1-1,.,CASSIDLPNTEAFF,TGTGCCAGCAGCATAGACCTCCCGAACACTGAAGCTTTCTTT
TRBV7-2,few,TRBJ2-1,TRBD2,CASSLSGTTLSYNEQFF,TGTGCCAGCAGCTTATCGGGGACTACCCTTTCCTACAATGAGCAGTTCTTC
TRBV6-2/TRBV6-3,many,TRBJ2-6,TRBD1,CATGTGQAGANVLTF,TGTGCCACCGGGACAGGGCAGGCTGGGGCCAACGTCCTGACTTTC
TRBV12-3/TRBV12-4,many,TRBJ1-1,.,CASSSGLREAFF,TGTGCCAGCAGTTCGGGACTCCGTGAAGCTTTCTTT
TRBV7-8,few,TRBJ2-1,.,CASSLHLGREGNEQFF,TGTGCCAGCAGCTTACATCTCGGGAGAGAGGGCAATGAGCAGTTCTTC
TRBV28,few,TRBJ2-1,TRBD2,CASTPIGTSGTASSYNEQFF,TGTGCCAGCACCCCTATAGGGACTAGCGGGACTGCTAGCTCCTACAATGAGCAGTTCTTC
TRBV19,few,TRBJ2-1,TRBD2,CASSGLAQENPNEQFF,TGTGCCAGTAGTGGACTAGCACAAGAGAACCCCAATGAGCAGTTCTTC
TRBV5-1,.,TRBJ1-1,.,CASSLTAGANTEAFF,TGCGCCAGCAGCCTCACAGCAGGGGCTAACACTGAAGCTTTCTTT
TRBV11-2,many,TRBJ1-1,.,CASSPPRMNTEAFF,TGTGCCAGCAGCCCCCCGAGGATGAACACTGAAGCTTTCTTT
TRBV20-1,.,TRBJ2-1,TRBD2,CSARDGASGRRNEQFF,TGCAGTGCTAGAGATGGGGCTAGCGGGAGACGCAATGAGCAGTTCTTC
TRBV3-1,few,TRBJ2-2,.,CASSQGGSTNTGELFF,TGTGCCAGCAGCCAAGGGGGTTCTACGAACACCGGGGAGCTGTTTTTT
TRBV7-3,.,TRBJ1-1,TRBD1,CASNTGQGAAEAFF,TGTGCCAGCAACACCGGACAGGGGGCTGCGGAAGCTTTCTTT
TRBV6-1,many,TRBJ1-4,.,CASSSNGEKLFF,TGTGCCAGCAGTTCTAACGGTGAAAAACTGTTTTTT
TRBV4-1,.,TRBJ2-5,TRBD2,CASSQSSGSRETQYF,TGCGCCAGCAGCCAATCTAGCGGGAGTCGGGAGACCCAGTACTTC
TRBV6-5,.,TRBJ2-7,.,CASSYKWPPSYEQYF,TGTGCCAGCAGTTACAAGTGGCCTCCCTCCTACGAGCAGTACTTC
TRBV28,.,TRBJ1-2,.,CASSLIGNRGYTF,TGTGCCAGCAGTCTAATTGGGAACCGGGGCTACACCTTC
TRBV24-1,.,TRBJ2-1,.,CATSDLTGNEQFF,TGTGCCACCAGTGATTTAACGGGGAATGAGCAGTTCTTC
TRBV28,.,TRBJ2-3,TRBD2,CASRVAGGPVTDTQYF,TGTGCCAGCAGGGTAGCGGGAGGGCCGGTAACAGATACGCAGTATTTT
TRBV12-3/TRBV12-4,many,TRBJ2-7,.,CASTSSYKGNEQYF,TGTGCCAGCACTTCTTCTTATAAGGGGAACGAGCAGTACTTC
TRBV28,many,TRBJ1-2,.,CASSSDRDDDYGYTF,TGTGCCAGCAGTTCTGACCGGGACGATGACTATGGCTACACCTTC
TRBV20-1,few,TRBJ2-1,.,CSAEAGQGKSYNEQFF,TGCAGTGCTGAGGCTGGGCAGGGGAAGTCCTACAATGAGCAGTTCTTC
TRBV12-5,.,TRBJ1-1,.,CASGPDWDTEAFF,TGTGCTAGTGGTCCGGACTGGGACACTGAAGCTTTCTTT
TRBV4-3,.,TRBJ2-3,.,CASSQDQGLGTQYF,TGCGCCAGCAGCCAAGATCAGGGTTTAGGGACGCAGTATTTT
TRBV6-1,many,TRBJ2-2,TRBD2,CASRLTSGRASTLTGELFF,TGTGCCAGCAGACTTACTAGCGGGAGGGCCTCAACTCTCACCGGGGAGCTGTTTTTT
TRBV19,.,TRBJ2-1,.,CASSMRGTALSYNEQFF,TGTGCCAGTAGTATGAGGGGAACTGCCCTCTCCTACAATGAGCAGTTCTTC
TRBV6-1,many,TRBJ1-4,.,CASSGQRNEKLFF,TGTGCCAGCAGTGGGCAACGTAATGAAAAACTGTTTTTT
TRBV12-3/TRBV12-4,.,TRBJ1-5,TRBD1,CASSLVRHPTPGGQPQHF,TGTGCCAGCAGTTTAGTTCGTCACCCTACGCCAGGGGGTCAGCCCCAGCATTTT
TRBV28,few,TRBJ2-7,.,CASGQYGYEQYF,TGTGCATCCGGGCAGTATGGCTACGAGCAGTACTTC
TRBV4-3,.,TRBJ2-7,.,CASSQEGHPIYEQYF,TGCGCCAGCAGCCAAGAAGGTCACCCTATCTACGAGCAGTACTTC
TRBV24-1,many,TRBJ2-6,TRBD1,CATSDPGQISSGANVLTF,TGTGCCACCAGTGACCCGGGACAGATTTCGTCTGGGGCCAACGTCCTGACTTTC
TRBV3-1,many,TRBJ1-6,.,CASSQDGQVNSPLHF,TGTGCCAGCAGCCAAGATGGCCAGGTCAATTCACCCCTCCACTTT
TRBV7-2,many,TRBJ1-2,TRBD1,CASSLETGKYGYTF,TGTGCCAGCAGCTTAGAGACAGGGAAGTATGGCTACACCTTC
TRBV10-3,few,TRBJ1-4,.,CAISESSSKGEKLFF,TGTGCCATCAGTGAGTCGTCATCAAAAGGGGAAAAACTGTTTTTT